These 4 T cell receptor beta chains were all obtained from the same sample, sequenced in a study of blood T cell repertoires in COVID-19. Data came from immunoSEQ multiplex PCR; TCRdb stores just in-frame clones and leaves some out. Among 200,000 or so clones, roughly 90% were seen once, and the ten largest hold less than 7.5%. Sequenced input: peripheral blood. The source is a man in his sixties who had recovered from COVID-19.

This chain links TRBV18 with TRBJ1-5; 9 bases line up with TRBD1. Germline values: CDR1 KGHSH, CDR2 LQKENI. V was pared by 5 bases and J by 0 bases, with 8 bases of the junction left unmatched. CDR3 length: 17 residues. CDR3 sequence reads: CASSYRDRDPSNQPQHF. The CDR3 DNA reads as TGTGCCAGCTCATACCGGGACAGGGACCCTAGCAATCAGCCCCAGCATTTT.

The chain employs TRBV7-8 and TRBJ1-1; 8 nucleotides line up with TRBD1. Per the germline V gene, CDR1 is SGHVS and CDR2 is FQNEAQ. V was clipped by 4 bases and J by 4 bases; unmatched bases: 5. This CDR3 contains 14 residues. CDR3 protein: CASSSQGAVTEAFF. CDR3 in DNA: TGTGCCAGCAGCTCCCAGGGGGCTGTCACTGAAGCTTTCTTT.

The CDR3: CASSPENLVFNEQFF. In DNA, the CDR3 is TGTGCCAGCAGCCCAGAAAATCTTGTTTTCAATGAGCAGTTCTTC. This rearrangement joins TRBV11-2 to TRBJ2-1; D unclear. V gave up 5 bases and J gave up 6 bases, with 17 bases separating them. Germline CDR1 reads SGHAT; CDR2 reads FQNNGV. CDR3 length: 15 amino acids.

This rearrangement joins TRBV5-1 to TRBJ2-1, with D possibly being TRBD1 (6 bases). Trimming pared 2 bases from V and 6 bases from J, leaving 6 bases between. Germline V gene data show CDR1 as SGHRS and CDR2 as YFSETQ. The CDR3 contains 12 residues. The chain's CDR3 is CASSLQGNEQFF. The CDR3, as DNA: TGCGCCAGCAGCTTACAGGGCAATGAGCAGTTCTTC. Based on the CDR3 plus reference TRBV5-1 and TRBJ2-1, the full variable domain is KAGVTQTPRYLIKTRGQQVTLSCSPISGHRSVSWYQQTPGQGLQFLFEYFSETQRNKGNFPGRFSGRQFSNSRSEMNVSTLELGDSALYLCASSLQGNEQFFGPGTRLTVL.